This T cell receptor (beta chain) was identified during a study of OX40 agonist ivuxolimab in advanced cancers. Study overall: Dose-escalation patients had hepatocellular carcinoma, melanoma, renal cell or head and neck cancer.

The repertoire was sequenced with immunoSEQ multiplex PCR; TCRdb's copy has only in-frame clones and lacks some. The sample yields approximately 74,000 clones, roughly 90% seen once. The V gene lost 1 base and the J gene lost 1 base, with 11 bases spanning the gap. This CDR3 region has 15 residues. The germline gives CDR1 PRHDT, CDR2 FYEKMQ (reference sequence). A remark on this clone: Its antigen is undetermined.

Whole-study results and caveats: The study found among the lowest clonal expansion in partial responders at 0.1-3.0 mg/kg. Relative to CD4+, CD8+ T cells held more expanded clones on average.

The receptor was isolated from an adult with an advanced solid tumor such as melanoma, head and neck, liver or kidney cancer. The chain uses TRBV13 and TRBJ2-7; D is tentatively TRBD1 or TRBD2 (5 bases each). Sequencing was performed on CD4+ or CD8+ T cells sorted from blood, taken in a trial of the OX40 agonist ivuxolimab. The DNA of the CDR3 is TGTGCCAGCAGCTTAGCGGGACGGCGATCCTACGAGCAGTACTTC. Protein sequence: CASSLAGRRSYEQYF.